This is a list of T cell receptor beta chains from one sample in a study of shared clonotypes between healthy human individuals. Measured with immunoSEQ multiplex PCR; TCRdb has only the in-frame clones, and not every one. Of 950,000 to 1,300,000 clones listed, under 80% are singletons. The sequencing sample was made of memory CD4+ T cells sorted from blood. Receptors were obtained from a man between 18 and 35 years old in good health. CDR3s include the opening cysteine and the closing phenylalanine or tryptophan. D genes are given only for firm matches. Size tells how often a clone was seen (once, few, many) or the class of an expanded clone, and some rows leave it out.

>TRBJ1-3|TRBV29-1|NA|NA
TGCAGCGTTGTGGGCTCTGGAAACACCATATATTTT
CSVVGSGNTIYF
>TRBJ1-5|TRBV7-2|NA|TRBD1
TGTGCCAGCAGCCCGGGACAGGAACATCAGCCCCAGCATTTT
CASSPGQEHQPQHF
>TRBJ2-2|TRBV7-2|NA|NA
TGTGCCAGCAGGAGGGGCCCCGGGGAGCTGTTTTTT
CASRRGPGELFF
>TRBJ1-1|TRBV4-1|many|TRBD1
TGCGCCAGCAGCCAACTCGGACAGGGAAGAGAAGCTTTCTTT
CASSQLGQGREAFF
>TRBJ2-5|TRBV25-1|NA|TRBD2
TGTGCCAGCAGCCGGGGGACTAGCGACGAAGGTGGTAGAGAGACCCAGTACTTC
CASSRGTSDEGGRETQYF
>TRBJ1-4|TRBV5-1|NA|TRBD1
TGCGCCAGCAGCACTGGACAGGGAGCAGAAAAACTGTTTTTT
CASSTGQGAEKLFF
>TRBJ2-5|TRBV7-2|many|TRBD2
TGTGCCAGCAGCTTAATAGGACTAGCTCGGGAGACCCAGTACTTC
CASSLIGLARETQYF
>TRBJ2-7|TRBV9|NA|TRBD1
TGTGCCAGCAGCGTAGACTGGACAGGCCATTCCTACGAGCAGTACTTC
CASSVDWTGHSYEQYF
>TRBJ1-4|TRBV5-1|NA|TRBD1
TGCGCCAGCAGCTCATCCTCGACAGGGAGGGGTGAAAAACTGTTTTTT
CASSSSSTGRGEKLFF
>TRBJ1-5|TRBV10-3|NA|TRBD1
TGTGCCATCAGAGGACAGGTGGGACAGCCCCAGCATTTT
CAIRGQVGQPQHF
>TRBJ1-5|TRBV29-1|NA|NA
TGCAGCGTTGGGGAATTTGGGGGAGGGGACCAGCCCCAGCATTTT
CSVGEFGGGDQPQHF
>TRBJ1-2|TRBV28|NA|NA
TGTGCCAGCAGCATCCCCGGGGGGGTCACATCCTATGGCTACACCTTC
CASSIPGGVTSYGYTF
>TRBJ2-7|TRBV6-1|once|NA
TGTGCCAGCAAGAGGGCGGTAGGCCCCTACGAGCAGTACTTC
CASKRAVGPYEQYF
>TRBJ2-5|TRBV28|NA|TRBD2
TGTGCCAGCAGTTTGGGGGGGAGCACACAAGAGACCCAGTACTTC
CASSLGGSTQETQYF
>TRBJ2-4|TRBV27|NA|TRBD2
TGTGCCAGCAGTAGGGGGACTAGCGGGGGAGATCCGACCAAAAACATTCAGTACTTC
CASSRGTSGGDPTKNIQYF
>TRBJ2-3|TRBV18|once|TRBD2
TGTGCCAGCTCCGTAGCGGGGGGCACAGATACGCAGTATTTT
CASSVAGGTDTQYF
>TRBJ1-1|TRBV9|NA|NA
TGTGCCAGCAGCGTAGGGGGCGGTAGTAACACTGAAGCTTTCTTT
CASSVGGGSNTEAFF
>TRBJ2-1|TRBV18|NA|TRBD1
TGTGCCAGCTCACCCGGGACAGTTTACAATGAGCAGTTCTTC
CASSPGTVYNEQFF
>TRBJ1-1|TRBV6-5|NA|TRBD1
TGTGCCAGCAGTTACCAGACAGGGGTCCACACTGAAGCTTTCTTT
CASSYQTGVHTEAFF
>TRBJ1-6|TRBV18|NA|NA
TGTGCCAGCTCACCTGGTTGGCAGAATAATTCACCCCTCCACTTT
CASSPGWQNNSPLHF
>TRBJ2-6|TRBV5-1|NA|NA
TGCGCCAGCAGCTGGCAGGGGAGTGGGGCCAACGTCCTGACTTTC
CASSWQGSGANVLTF
>TRBJ2-3|TRBV12-5|NA|NA
TGTGCTAGTGGTTTGGGCAGTAGGGACACAGATACGCAGTATTTT
CASGLGSRDTDTQYF
>TRBJ1-2|TRBV10-3|NA|TRBD1
TGTGCCATCAGTGTAGGGGGCTCGGGCTACACCTTC
CAISVGGSGYTF
>TRBJ2-5|TRBV7-2|NA|NA
TGTGCCAGCAGCTCAGGACAGACAGGACAAGAGACCCAGTACTTC
CASSSGQTGQETQYF
>TRBJ2-5|TRBV5-8|NA|NA
TGTGCCAGCCGCCCCGGGCGGGGGCCGGCAGAGACCCAGTACTTC
CASRPGRGPAETQYF
>TRBJ1-1|TRBV23-1|few|NA
TGCGCCAGGATCCCCTTACAGGATACGAACACTGAAGCTTTCTTT
CARIPLQDTNTEAFF
>TRBJ1-2|TRBV11-2|few|TRBD1
TGTGCCAGCAGCCCAGCGACAGGGAACCTCTATGGCTACACCTTC
CASSPATGNLYGYTF
>TRBJ1-3|TRBV28|NA|TRBD1
TGTGCCAGCACGGGGGGACAGCTAAGCTCTGGAAACACCATATATTTT
CASTGGQLSSGNTIYF
>TRBJ2-2|TRBV2|NA|NA
TGTGCCAGCAGTGATCTAGGGGGTAACGGGGAGCTGTTTTTT
CASSDLGGNGELFF
>TRBJ2-3|TRBV6-6|NA|NA
TGTGCCAGCAGTTACCTACAGAGAGCCACAGATACGCAGTATTTT
CASSYLQRATDTQYF
>TRBJ2-1|TRBV23-1|NA|NA
TGCGCCAGCAGTCAAGGGGTGGATGAGCAGTTCTTC
CASSQGVDEQFF
>TRBJ1-2|TRBV7-9|NA|TRBD1
TGTGCCACCATGCCGGGACAGAACTATGGCTACACCTTC
CATMPGQNYGYTF
>TRBJ2-5|TRBV7-7|NA|NA
TGTGCTAGCAGCTTAGTTGGGGGAGTGGAAGAGACCCAGTACTTC
CASSLVGGVEETQYF
>TRBJ1-2|TRBV28|NA|NA
TGTGCCAGCATTAAAAAGGGGGTAGACGGCTACACCTTC
CASIKKGVDGYTF
>TRBJ1-5|TRBV30|few|NA
TGTGCCTGGAGCGCCAGAGGCGGACAGCCCCAGCATTTT
CAWSARGGQPQHF
>TRBJ1-2|TRBV6-5|NA|NA
TGTGCCAGCAGTTACGGCAGGGTAGGGTATGGCTACACCTTC
CASSYGRVGYGYTF
>TRBJ2-1|TRBV30|once|TRBD2
TGTGCCTGGTCGGGGGGGTCTCACAATGAGCAGTTCTTC
CAWSGGSHNEQFF
>TRBJ2-1|TRBV18|NA|NA
TGTGCCAGCTCACCACCGGCCAGGGCCCCCATCTTC
CASSPPARAPIF
>TRBJ2-3|TRBV5-1|NA|TRBD2
TGCGCCAGCAGCCAGGACGGGCTAGCGGGAGGGGATACGCAGTATTTT
CASSQDGLAGGDTQYF
>TRBJ1-6|TRBV5-6|NA|TRBD1
TGTGCCAGCAGCCTCCAACCAGGGGGAAATTCACCCCTCCACTTT
CASSLQPGGNSPLHF
>TRBJ2-3|TRBV7-2|NA|NA
TGTGCCAGCAGCTTAGTTGAGGATCGGGCTACGCAGTATTTT
CASSLVEDRATQYF
>TRBJ1-5|TRBV2|once|NA
TGTGCCAGCAGTCAGGAGGGGGTTAATCAGCCCCAGCATTTT
CASSQEGVNQPQHF
>TRBJ2-1|TRBV4-3|NA|TRBD2
TGCGCCAGCAGCCAAGCGGTCGCGGGAGGGACGAATGAGCAGTTCTTC
CASSQAVAGGTNEQFF
>TRBJ2-7|TRBV7-8|NA|NA
TGTGCCAGCAGCTTAGAAGGGTGGGAGCAGTACTTC
CASSLEGWEQYF
>TRBJ2-3|TRBV11-2|NA|TRBD2
TGTGCCAGCAGCTTAGACCAAGTAGCGGGGCGAGATACGCAGTATTTT
CASSLDQVAGRDTQYF
>TRBJ2-3|TRBV30|NA|NA
TGTGCCTGGAACATAAGGGTGTCAGCAGATACGCAGTATTTT
CAWNIRVSADTQYF
>TRBJ1-4|TRBV7-9|once|NA
TGTGCCAGCAGCACCCGGAGGGGACCTCTAACGCGGGGTGAAAAACTGTTTTTT
CASSTRRGPLTRGEKLFF
>TRBJ1-6|TRBV7-2|NA|NA
TGTGCCAGCAGCTTAGGTCAGCCCTATAATTCACCCCTCCACTTT
CASSLGQPYNSPLHF